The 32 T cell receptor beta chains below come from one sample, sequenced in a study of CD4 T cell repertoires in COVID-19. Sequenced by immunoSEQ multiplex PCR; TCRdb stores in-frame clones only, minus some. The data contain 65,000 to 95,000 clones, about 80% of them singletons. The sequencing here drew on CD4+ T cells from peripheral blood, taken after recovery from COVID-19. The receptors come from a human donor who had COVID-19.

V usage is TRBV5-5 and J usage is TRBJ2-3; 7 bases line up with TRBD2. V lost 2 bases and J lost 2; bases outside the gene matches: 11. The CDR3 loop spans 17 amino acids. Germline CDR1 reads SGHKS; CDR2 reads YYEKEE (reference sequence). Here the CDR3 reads CASSFRGGDYLTDTQYF. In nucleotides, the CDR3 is TGTGCCAGCAGCTTCCGTGGGGGGGACTACCTCACAGATACGCAGTATTTT.

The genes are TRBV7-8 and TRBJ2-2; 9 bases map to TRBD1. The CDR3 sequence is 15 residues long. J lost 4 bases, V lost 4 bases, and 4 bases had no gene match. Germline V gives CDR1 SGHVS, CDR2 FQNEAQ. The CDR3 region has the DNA TGTGCCAGCAGCTCCGGGACAGGGTCCACCGGGGAGCTGTTTTTT. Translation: CASSSGTGSTGELFF.

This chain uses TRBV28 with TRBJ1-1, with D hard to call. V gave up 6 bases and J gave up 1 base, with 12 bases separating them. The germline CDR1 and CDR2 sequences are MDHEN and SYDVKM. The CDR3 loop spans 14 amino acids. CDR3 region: CASSSPAGNTEAFF. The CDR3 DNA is TGTGCCAGCAGCTCCCCTGCGGGGAACACTGAAGCTTTCTTT.

CDR3 in amino acids: CASSFRPREVGTGELFF. CDR3 DNA sequence: TGTGCCAGCAGCTTTCGTCCCCGGGAGGTGGGCACCGGGGAGCTGTTTTTT. V is TRBV7-2 and J is TRBJ2-2, with 7 bases aligning to TRBD2. This CDR3 has 17 amino acids. Trimming removed 3 bases from V and 4 bases from J; junction bases left unmatched: 11. The V gene's germline CDR1 is SGHTA and CDR2 FQGNSA.

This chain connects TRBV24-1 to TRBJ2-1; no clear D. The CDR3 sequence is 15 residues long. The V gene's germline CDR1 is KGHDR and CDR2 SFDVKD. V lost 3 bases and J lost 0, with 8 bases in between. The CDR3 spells CATSDLWHSYNEQFF. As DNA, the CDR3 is TGTGCCACCAGTGATCTTTGGCACTCCTACAATGAGCAGTTCTTC.

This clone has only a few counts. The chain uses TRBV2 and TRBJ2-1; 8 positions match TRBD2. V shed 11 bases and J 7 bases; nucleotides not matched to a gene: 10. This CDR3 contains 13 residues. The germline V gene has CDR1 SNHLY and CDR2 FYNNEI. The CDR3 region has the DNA TGTGCCTTTGGCAGCGGGAGAGGAAATGAGCAGTTCTTC. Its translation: CAFGSGRGNEQFF. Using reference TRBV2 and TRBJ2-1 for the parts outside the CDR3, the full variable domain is EPEVTQTPSHQVTQMGQEVILRCVPISNHLYFYWYRQILGQKVEFLVSFYNNEISEKSEIFDDQFSVERPDGSNFTLKIRSTKLEDSAMYFCAFGSGRGNEQFFGPGTRLTVL.

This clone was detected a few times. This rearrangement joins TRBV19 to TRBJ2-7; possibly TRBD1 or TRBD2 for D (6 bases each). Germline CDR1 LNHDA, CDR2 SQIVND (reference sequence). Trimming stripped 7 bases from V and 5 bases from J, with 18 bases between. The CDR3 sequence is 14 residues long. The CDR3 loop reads CASNMGGAHHEQYF. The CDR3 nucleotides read TGTGCCAGTAATATGGGGGGCGCCCACCACGAGCAGTACTTC.

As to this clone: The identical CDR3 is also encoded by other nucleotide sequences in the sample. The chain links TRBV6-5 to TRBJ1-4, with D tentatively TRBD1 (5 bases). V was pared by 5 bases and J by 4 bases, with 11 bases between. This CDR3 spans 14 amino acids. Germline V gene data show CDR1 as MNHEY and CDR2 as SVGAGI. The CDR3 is CASSRTRDNEKLFF. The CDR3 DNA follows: TGTGCCAGCAGTCGGACCAGGGATAATGAAAAACTGTTTTTT.

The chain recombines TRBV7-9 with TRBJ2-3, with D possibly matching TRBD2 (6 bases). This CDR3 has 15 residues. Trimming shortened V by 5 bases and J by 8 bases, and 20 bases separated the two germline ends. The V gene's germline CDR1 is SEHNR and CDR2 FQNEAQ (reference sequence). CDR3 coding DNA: TGTGCCAGCAGCCCGGACGGCGGAGGGATTGGTACGCAGTATTTT. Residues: CASSPDGGGIGTQYF.

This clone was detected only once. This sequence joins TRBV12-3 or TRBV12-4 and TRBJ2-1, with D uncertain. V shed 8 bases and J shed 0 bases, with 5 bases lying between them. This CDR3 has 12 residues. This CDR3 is CASGISYNEQFF. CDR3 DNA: TGTGCCAGCGGGATCTCCTACAATGAGCAGTTCTTC.

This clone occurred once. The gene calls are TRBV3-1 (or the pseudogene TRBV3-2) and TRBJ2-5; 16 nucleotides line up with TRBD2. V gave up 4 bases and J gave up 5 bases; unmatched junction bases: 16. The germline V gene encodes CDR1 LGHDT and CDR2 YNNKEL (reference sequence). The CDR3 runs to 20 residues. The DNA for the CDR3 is TGTGCCAGCAGCCGAAATCCCGGGACTAGCGGGGGGGCACGCCGCGAGACCCAGTACTTC. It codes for CASSRNPGTSGGARRETQYF.

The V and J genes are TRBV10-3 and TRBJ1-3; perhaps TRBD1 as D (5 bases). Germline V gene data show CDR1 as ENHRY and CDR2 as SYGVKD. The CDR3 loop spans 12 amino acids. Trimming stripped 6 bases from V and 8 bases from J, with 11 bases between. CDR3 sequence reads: CAISDRGDTIYF. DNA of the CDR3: TGTGCCATCAGCGATCGGGGGGACACCATATATTTT.

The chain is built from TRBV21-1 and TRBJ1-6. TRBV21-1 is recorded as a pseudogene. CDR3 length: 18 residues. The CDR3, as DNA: TGTGCCAGCAGCAAATTGGGTCGCTTCCCTCCCACGAATTCACCCCTCCACTTT. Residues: CASSKLGRFPPTNSPLHF.

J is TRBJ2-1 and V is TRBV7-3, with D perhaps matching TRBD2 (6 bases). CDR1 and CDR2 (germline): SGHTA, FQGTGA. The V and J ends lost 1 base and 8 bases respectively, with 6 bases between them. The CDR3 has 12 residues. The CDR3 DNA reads TGTGCCAGCAGCTTAAGGGGGGATGAGCAGTTCTTC. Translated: CASSLRGDEQFF.

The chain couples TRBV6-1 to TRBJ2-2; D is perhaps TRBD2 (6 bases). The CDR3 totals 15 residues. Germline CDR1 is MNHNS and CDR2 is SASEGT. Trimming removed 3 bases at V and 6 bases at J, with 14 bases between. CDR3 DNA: TGTGCCAGCAGTGAGACTAGTTTTTTGGCCGGGGAGCTGTTTTTT. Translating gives CASSETSFLAGELFF.

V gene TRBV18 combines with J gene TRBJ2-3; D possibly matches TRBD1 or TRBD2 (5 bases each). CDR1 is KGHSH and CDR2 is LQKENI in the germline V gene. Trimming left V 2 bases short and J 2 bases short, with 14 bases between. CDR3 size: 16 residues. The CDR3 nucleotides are TGTGCCAGCTCACCATCGATCCCCGGGGCCACAGATACGCAGTATTTT. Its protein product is CASSPSIPGATDTQYF.

The CDR3 DNA sequence: TGTGCCAGCGAGGACGGGGTATCAGCAAGGGTCGGTCGCGCTAACTATGGCTACACCTTC. This translates into CASEDGVSARVGRANYGYTF. The genes are TRBV2 and TRBJ1-2; D not resolved. Trimming took 8 bases from V and 0 from J, leaving 31 bases between them. Germline CDR1 reads SNHLY; CDR2 reads FYNNEI. The CDR3 totals 20 residues. Full variable domain (remainder filled in from reference TRBV2 and TRBJ1-2): EPEVTQTPSHQVTQMGQEVILRCVPISNHLYFYWYRQILGQKVEFLVSFYNNEISEKSEIFDDQFSVERPDGSNFTLKIRSTKLEDSAMYFCASEDGVSARVGRANYGYTFGSGTRLTVV.

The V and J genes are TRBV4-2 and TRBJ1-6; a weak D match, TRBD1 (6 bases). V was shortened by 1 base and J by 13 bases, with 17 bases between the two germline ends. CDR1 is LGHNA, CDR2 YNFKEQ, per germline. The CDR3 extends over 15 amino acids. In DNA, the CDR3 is TGTGCCAGCAGCCAAGGTCGGGACACCGGGTTTCCCCTCCACTTT. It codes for CASSQGRDTGFPLHF.

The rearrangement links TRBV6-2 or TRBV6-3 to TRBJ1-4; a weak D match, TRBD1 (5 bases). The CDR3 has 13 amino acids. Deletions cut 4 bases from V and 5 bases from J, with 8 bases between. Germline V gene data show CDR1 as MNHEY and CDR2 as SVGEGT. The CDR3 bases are TGTGCCAGCAGTTCAGGGTACAATGAAAAACTGTTTTTT. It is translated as CASSSGYNEKLFF.

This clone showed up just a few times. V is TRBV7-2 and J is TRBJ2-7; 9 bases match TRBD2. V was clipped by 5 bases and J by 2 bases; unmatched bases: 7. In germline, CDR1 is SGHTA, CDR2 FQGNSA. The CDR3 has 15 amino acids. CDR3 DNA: TGTGCCAGCAGCCTTAGCGGGGGTAGTACCTACGAGCAGTACTTC. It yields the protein CASSLSGGSTYEQYF.

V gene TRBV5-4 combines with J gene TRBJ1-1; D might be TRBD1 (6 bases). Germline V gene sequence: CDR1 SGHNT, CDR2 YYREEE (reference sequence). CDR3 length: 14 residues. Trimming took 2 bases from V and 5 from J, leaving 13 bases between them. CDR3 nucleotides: TGTGCCAGCAGCTTAAACAGGGCGGGGACTGAAGCTTTCTTT. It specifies CASSLNRAGTEAFF.

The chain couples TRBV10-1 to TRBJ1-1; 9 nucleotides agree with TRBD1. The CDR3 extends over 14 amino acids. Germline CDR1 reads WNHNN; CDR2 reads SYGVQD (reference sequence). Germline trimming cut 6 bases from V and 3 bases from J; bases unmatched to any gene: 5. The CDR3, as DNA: TGCGCCAGCAGCCCGGGACAGGGACACACTGAAGCTTTCTTT. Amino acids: CASSPGQGHTEAFF.

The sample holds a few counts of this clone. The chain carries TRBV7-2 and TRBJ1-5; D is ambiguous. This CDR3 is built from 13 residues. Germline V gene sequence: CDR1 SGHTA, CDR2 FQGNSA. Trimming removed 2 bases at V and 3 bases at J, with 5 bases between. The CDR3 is CASSLNVNQPQHF. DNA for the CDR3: TGTGCCAGCAGCTTAAACGTCAATCAGCCCCAGCATTTT.

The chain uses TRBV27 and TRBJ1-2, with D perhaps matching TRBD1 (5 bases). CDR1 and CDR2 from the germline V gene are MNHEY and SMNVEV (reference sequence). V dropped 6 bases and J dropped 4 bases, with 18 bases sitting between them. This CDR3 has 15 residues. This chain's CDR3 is CASSLERGLSYGYTF. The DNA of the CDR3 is TGTGCCAGCAGCCTGGAACGGGGCCTTAGCTATGGCTACACCTTC.

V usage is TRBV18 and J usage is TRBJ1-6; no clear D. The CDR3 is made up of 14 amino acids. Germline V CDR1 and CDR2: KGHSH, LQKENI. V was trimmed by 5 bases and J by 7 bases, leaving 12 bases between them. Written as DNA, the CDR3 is TGTGCCAGCTCATCAGACTCATGGAATTCACCCCTCCACTTT. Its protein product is CASSSDSWNSPLHF.

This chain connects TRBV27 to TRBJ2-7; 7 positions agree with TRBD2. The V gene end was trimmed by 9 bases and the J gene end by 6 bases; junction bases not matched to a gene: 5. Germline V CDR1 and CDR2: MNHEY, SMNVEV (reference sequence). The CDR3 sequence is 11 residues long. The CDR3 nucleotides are TGTGCCAGTTACGAGCGGGGCGAGCAGTACTTC. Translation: CASYERGEQYF.

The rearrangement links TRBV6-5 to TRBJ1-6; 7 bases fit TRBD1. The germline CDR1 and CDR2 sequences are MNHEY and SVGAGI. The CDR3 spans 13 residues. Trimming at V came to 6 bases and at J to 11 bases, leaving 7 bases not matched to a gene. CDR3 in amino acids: CASSRTGSAPLHF. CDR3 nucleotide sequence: TGTGCCAGCAGCCGGACAGGATCGGCACCCCTCCACTTT.

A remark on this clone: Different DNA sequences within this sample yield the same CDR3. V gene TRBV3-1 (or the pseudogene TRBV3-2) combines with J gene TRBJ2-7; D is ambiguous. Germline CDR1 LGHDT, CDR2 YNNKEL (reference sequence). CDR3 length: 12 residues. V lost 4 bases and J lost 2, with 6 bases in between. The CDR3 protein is CASSRKAYEQYF. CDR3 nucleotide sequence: TGTGCCAGCAGCCGCAAGGCCTACGAGCAGTACTTC.

CDR3 in amino acids: CSARDGQPNTEAFF. In DNA form, the CDR3 reads TGCAGCGCCCGCGACGGACAGCCGAACACTGAAGCTTTCTTT. The chain couples TRBV29-1 to TRBJ1-1; maybe TRBD1 (6 bases). The CDR3 is 14 amino acids. The germline CDR1 and CDR2 sequences are SQVTM and ANQGSEA. The V gene lost 7 bases and the J gene lost 1 base, with 16 bases spanning the gap.

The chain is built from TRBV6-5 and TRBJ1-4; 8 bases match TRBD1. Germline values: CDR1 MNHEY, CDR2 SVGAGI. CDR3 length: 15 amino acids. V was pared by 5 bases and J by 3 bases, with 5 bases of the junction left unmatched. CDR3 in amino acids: CASSLRQGPNEKLFF. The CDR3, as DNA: TGTGCCAGCAGTCTCCGACAGGGGCCTAATGAAAAACTGTTTTTT.

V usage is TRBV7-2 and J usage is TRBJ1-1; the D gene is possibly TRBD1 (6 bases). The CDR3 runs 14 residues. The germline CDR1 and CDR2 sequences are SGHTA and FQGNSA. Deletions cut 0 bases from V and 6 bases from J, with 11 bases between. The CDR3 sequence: CASSLAVGGAEAFF. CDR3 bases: TGTGCCAGCAGCTTAGCAGTAGGGGGGGCTGAAGCTTTCTTT. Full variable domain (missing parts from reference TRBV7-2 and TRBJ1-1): GAGVSQSPSNKVTEKGKDVELRCDPISGHTALYWYRQSLGQGLEFLIYFQGNSAPDKSGLPSDRFSAERTGGSVSTLTIQRTQQEDSAVYLCASSLAVGGAEAFFGQGTRLTVV.

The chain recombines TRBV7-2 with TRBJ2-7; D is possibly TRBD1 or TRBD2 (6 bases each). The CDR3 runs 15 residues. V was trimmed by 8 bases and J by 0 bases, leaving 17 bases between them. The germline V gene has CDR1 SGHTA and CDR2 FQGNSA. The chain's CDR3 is CASRLGGTHSYEQYF. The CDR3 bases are TGTGCCAGCCGATTAGGCGGGACACACTCCTACGAGCAGTACTTC.